This record concerns one T cell receptor (beta chain) sequence. Here immunoSEQ multiplex PCR was the method, and the copy in TCRdb shows in-frame clones only, minus some. The data hold roughly 200,000 clones, with 87% observed a single time. Germline CDR1 is SGHRS and CDR2 is YFSETQ. Trimming at V came to 1 base and at J to 10 bases, leaving 16 bases not matched to a gene. The CDR3 sequence is 17 residues long. The sample comes from a study of blood T cell repertoires in COVID-19. The chain combines TRBV5-1 with TRBJ2-1; 8 bases line up with TRBD2. This sequence was found in a man aged 60-69 years with active or convalescent COVID-19. Sequenced sample: peripheral blood. CDR3 coding DNA: TGCGCCAGCAGCTTGAGTTTCAGCGGGGGAGGCGTTCAGGAGCAGTTCTTC. Protein: CASSLSFSGGGVQEQFF.